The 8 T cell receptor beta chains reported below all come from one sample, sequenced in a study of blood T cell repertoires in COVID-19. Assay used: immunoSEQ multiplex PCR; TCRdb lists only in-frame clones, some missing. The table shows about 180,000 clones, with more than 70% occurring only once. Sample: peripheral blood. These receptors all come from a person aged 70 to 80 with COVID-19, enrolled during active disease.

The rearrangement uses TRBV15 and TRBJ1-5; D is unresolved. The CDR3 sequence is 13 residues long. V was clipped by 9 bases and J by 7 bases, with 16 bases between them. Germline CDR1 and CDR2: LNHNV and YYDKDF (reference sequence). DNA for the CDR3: TGTGCCACGATGGAGGTCTCTGGCCAGCCCCAGCATTTT. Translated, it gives CATMEVSGQPQHF.

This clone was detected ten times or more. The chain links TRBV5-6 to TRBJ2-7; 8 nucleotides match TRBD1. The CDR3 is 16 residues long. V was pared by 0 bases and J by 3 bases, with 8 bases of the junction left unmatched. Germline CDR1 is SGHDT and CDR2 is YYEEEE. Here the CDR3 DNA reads TGTGCCAGCAGCTTGGCCGGGACAGGCGGCCTCTACGAGCAGTACTTC. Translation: CASSLAGTGGLYEQYF.

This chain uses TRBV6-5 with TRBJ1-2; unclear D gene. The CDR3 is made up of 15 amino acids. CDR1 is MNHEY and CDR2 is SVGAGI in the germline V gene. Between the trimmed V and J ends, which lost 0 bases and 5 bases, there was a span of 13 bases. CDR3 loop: CASSYSITDKYGYTF. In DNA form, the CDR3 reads TGTGCCAGCAGTTACTCGATTACAGACAAATATGGCTACACCTTC.

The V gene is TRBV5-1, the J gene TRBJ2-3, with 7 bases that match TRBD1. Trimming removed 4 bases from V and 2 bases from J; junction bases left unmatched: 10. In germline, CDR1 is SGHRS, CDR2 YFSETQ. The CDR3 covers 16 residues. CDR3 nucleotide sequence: TGCGCCAGCAGCCAGGAGGACAGGCCCCTCACAGATACGCAGTATTTT. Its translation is CASSQEDRPLTDTQYF. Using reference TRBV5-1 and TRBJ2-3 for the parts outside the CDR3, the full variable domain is KAGVTQTPRYLIKTRGQQVTLSCSPISGHRSVSWYQQTPGQGLQFLFEYFSETQRNKGNFPGRFSGRQFSNSRSEMNVSTLELGDSALYLCASSQEDRPLTDTQYFGPGTRLTVL.

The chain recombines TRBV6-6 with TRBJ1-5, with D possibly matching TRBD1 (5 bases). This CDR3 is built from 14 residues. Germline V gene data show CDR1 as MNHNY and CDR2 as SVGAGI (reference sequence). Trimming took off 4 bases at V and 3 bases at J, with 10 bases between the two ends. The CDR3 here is CASSWGEANQPQHF. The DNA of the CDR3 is TGTGCCAGCAGTTGGGGGGAGGCCAATCAGCCCCAGCATTTT.

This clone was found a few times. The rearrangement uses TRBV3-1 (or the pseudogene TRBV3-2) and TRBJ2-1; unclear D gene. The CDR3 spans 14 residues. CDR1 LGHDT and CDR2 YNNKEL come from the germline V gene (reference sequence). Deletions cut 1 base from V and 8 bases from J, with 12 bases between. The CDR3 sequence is CASSQVSFFHEQFF. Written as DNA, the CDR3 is TGTGCCAGCAGCCAAGTTTCGTTTTTCCATGAGCAGTTCTTC.

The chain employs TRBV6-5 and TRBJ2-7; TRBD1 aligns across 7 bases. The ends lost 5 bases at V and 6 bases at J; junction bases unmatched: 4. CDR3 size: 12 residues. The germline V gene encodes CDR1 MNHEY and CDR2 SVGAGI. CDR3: CASSRTGVEQYF. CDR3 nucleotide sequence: TGTGCCAGCAGTCGAACAGGGGTCGAGCAGTACTTC.

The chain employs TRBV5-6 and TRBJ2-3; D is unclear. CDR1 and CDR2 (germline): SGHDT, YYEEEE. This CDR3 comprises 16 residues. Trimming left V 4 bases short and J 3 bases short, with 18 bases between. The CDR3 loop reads CASSTYRLGGTDTQYF. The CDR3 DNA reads TGTGCCAGCAGCACTTATCGACTTGGCGGTACAGATACGCAGTATTTT.